This is a list of T cell receptor beta chains from one sample in a study of OX40 agonist ivuxolimab in advanced cancers. Produced via immunoSEQ multiplex PCR; TCRdb's table is partial and in-frame only. The table includes roughly 80,000 clones, about 86% detected once. Specimen: CD4+ or CD8+ T cells sorted from blood, collected in a trial of the OX40 agonist ivuxolimab. These receptors were collected from an adult with an advanced solid tumor such as melanoma, head and neck, liver or kidney cancer. CDR3s leave out the opening cysteine and the closing phenylalanine or tryptophan. The order of the fields is V gene, CDR3 protein.

v_call: TRBV19
cdr3_aa: ASKGKGLAGVSRNEQF

v_call: TRBV19
cdr3_aa: ASSRDSQRNIQY

v_call: TRBV4-2
cdr3_aa: ASSQEGREVTGELF

v_call: TRBV6-5
cdr3_aa: ASSYVGGTRNEQY

v_call: TRBV19
cdr3_aa: ASSVRSWGTEAF

v_call: TRBV9
cdr3_aa: ASSAGQGGKETQY

v_call: TRBV19
cdr3_aa: ASSIPRGSRHNEQF

v_call: TRBV18
cdr3_aa: ASSPSWQTTGELF

v_call: TRBV18
cdr3_aa: ASSLPGQGTYEQY

v_call: TRBV13
cdr3_aa: ASSETGLLANEKLF

v_call: TRBV6-5
cdr3_aa: ASRNDRGRVEAF

v_call: TRBV5-1
cdr3_aa: ASSLTGNLFTDTQY

v_call: TRBV10-3
cdr3_aa: AISEWSVKDNEQF

v_call: TRBV28
cdr3_aa: ASSQVTSGKINEQF

v_call: TRBV28
cdr3_aa: ASSLTRAFSGNTIY

v_call: TRBV21-1
cdr3_aa: ASSKKSDRGGLYNEQF

v_call: TRBV7-8
cdr3_aa: ASSINRPPDTQY

v_call: TRBV7-9
cdr3_aa: ASSLGGYSNQPQH

v_call: TRBV27
cdr3_aa: ASSRGGQGNTIY

v_call: TRBV2
cdr3_aa: ASSVIRGQRETQY

v_call: TRBV10-1
cdr3_aa: ASSELGGQETQY

v_call: TRBV2
cdr3_aa: ASRSRGSETQY

v_call: TRBV29-1
cdr3_aa: SVDGDGGYEQY

v_call: TRBV5-1
cdr3_aa: ASSSGQPDNEQF

v_call: TRBV19
cdr3_aa: ARGRQGAEYTEAF

v_call: TRBV27
cdr3_aa: ASGGHLSWQAGTEAF

v_call: TRBV4-2
cdr3_aa: ASSQTGGGNQPQH

v_call: TRBV30
cdr3_aa: AWSVPRASNQPQH

v_call: TRBV7-9
cdr3_aa: ASSFLQGATYGYT

v_call: TRBV14
cdr3_aa: ASSPSGRWNEQF

v_call: TRBV10-1
cdr3_aa: ASSELGPDTQY

v_call: TRBV6-1
cdr3_aa: ASSLRRELSYEQY

v_call: TRBV7-9
cdr3_aa: ASSLYSYNEQF

v_call: TRBV19
cdr3_aa: ASSIPPFGSGRYNEQF

v_call: TRBV15
cdr3_aa: ATSRDPGGNQPQH

v_call: TRBV6-6
cdr3_aa: ASSPGQTLNSPLH

v_call: TRBV5-1
cdr3_aa: ASSLDGGTGNTIY

v_call: TRBV19
cdr3_aa: ASSALGTGELF

v_call: TRBV19
cdr3_aa: ASSISHLGSYEQY

v_call: TRBV5-6
cdr3_aa: ASSLRTGETQY

v_call: TRBV6-6
cdr3_aa: ASRSSPPQETQY

v_call: TRBV7-7
cdr3_aa: ASSRSGSTETQY

v_call: TRBV18
cdr3_aa: ASSNLIVQGETQY

v_call: TRBV2
cdr3_aa: ASSYREGLVYEQY

v_call: TRBV5-1
cdr3_aa: ASSLNGETQY

v_call: TRBV7-9
cdr3_aa: ASSLRELSNTIY

v_call: TRBV13
cdr3_aa: ASSFRTVRTTSYEQY

v_call: TRBV27
cdr3_aa: ASSAGLAGGDTQY

v_call: TRBV15
cdr3_aa: ATSRARLRKETQY

v_call: TRBV10-3
cdr3_aa: AIRGSNYGYT

v_call: TRBV29-1
cdr3_aa: SVYGGSYNEQF

v_call: TRBV14
cdr3_aa: ASSQDRNTIY

v_call: TRBV27
cdr3_aa: ASGTGLANTGELF

v_call: TRBV4-2
cdr3_aa: ASSQDSSGGPWRLF